This is a list of T cell receptor beta chains from one sample in a study of T cell responses to AZD1222 COVID-19 vaccine. This table comes from immunoSEQ multiplex PCR, and its TCRdb copy is limited to in-frame clones, with some not included. This table has 45,000 to 65,000 clones, around 90% appearing once. The sequencing here drew on peripheral blood, taken 28 days after the second AZD1222 dose. The receptors stem from an adult who received the AZD1222 COVID-19 vaccine. Each CDR3 is given with its conserved first and last residue. Each record gives: V gene, J gene, clone size, D gene, CDR3 protein, CDR3 DNA. The D gene is left open where the match is weak. The size of a clone is reported for some rows only, either as once, few or many, or as a class for expanded clones.

v_call: TRBV18
j_call: TRBJ2-7
clone_size: -
d_call: TRBD2
cdr3_aa: CASSPTSGSSYEQYF
cdr3_nt: TGTGCCAGCTCACCCACTAGCGGGAGCTCCTACGAGCAGTACTTC

v_call: TRBV20-1
j_call: TRBJ2-7
clone_size: -
d_call: -
cdr3_aa: CSASPLGIGEQYF
cdr3_nt: TGCAGTGCTAGTCCGTTGGGGATTGGGGAGCAGTACTTC

v_call: TRBV6-1
j_call: TRBJ1-2
clone_size: once
d_call: -
cdr3_aa: CASSEEAQGFTGYTF
cdr3_nt: TGTGCCAGCAGTGAAGAAGCGCAGGGGTTTACTGGCTACACCTTC

v_call: TRBV11-2
j_call: TRBJ1-4
clone_size: few
d_call: -
cdr3_aa: CASSGTGTDLATNEKLFF
cdr3_nt: TGTGCCAGCAGCGGAACGGGGACCGACCTAGCAACTAATGAAAAACTGTTTTTT

v_call: TRBV9
j_call: TRBJ2-3
clone_size: once
d_call: -
cdr3_aa: CASSVQSDTQYF
cdr3_nt: TGTGCCAGCAGCGTACAGTCAGATACGCAGTATTTT

v_call: TRBV30
j_call: TRBJ2-5
clone_size: -
d_call: TRBD1
cdr3_aa: CAWDRGIQETQYF
cdr3_nt: TGTGCCTGGGACAGGGGTATCCAAGAGACCCAGTACTTC

v_call: TRBV10-3
j_call: TRBJ1-1
clone_size: -
d_call: -
cdr3_aa: CAISEGGRGTEAFF
cdr3_nt: TGTGCCATCAGTGAGGGGGGTAGGGGCACTGAAGCTTTCTTT

v_call: TRBV29-1
j_call: TRBJ2-6
clone_size: few
d_call: -
cdr3_aa: CSVDSAGANVLTF
cdr3_nt: TGCAGCGTTGATTCGGCAGGGGCCAACGTCCTGACTTTC

v_call: TRBV2
j_call: TRBJ1-4
clone_size: -
d_call: -
cdr3_aa: CASSQVGLFEKLFF
cdr3_nt: TGTGCCAGCAGTCAGGTGGGCTTGTTCGAAAAACTGTTTTTT

v_call: TRBV6-5
j_call: TRBJ1-1
clone_size: -
d_call: TRBD1
cdr3_aa: CASTAAGGTEAFF
cdr3_nt: TGTGCCAGCACCGCCGCAGGGGGCACTGAAGCTTTCTTT

v_call: TRBV10-3
j_call: TRBJ1-2
clone_size: -
d_call: TRBD1
cdr3_aa: CAISEWDRGDGYTF
cdr3_nt: TGTGCCATCAGTGAGTGGGACAGGGGCGATGGCTACACCTTC

v_call: TRBV11-3
j_call: TRBJ2-7
clone_size: -
d_call: -
cdr3_aa: CASSPLFEQYF
cdr3_nt: TGTGCCAGCAGCCCCCTGTTTGAGCAGTACTTC

v_call: TRBV6-2/TRBV6-3
j_call: TRBJ2-7
clone_size: -
d_call: TRBD2
cdr3_aa: CASSIAGPTYEQYF
cdr3_nt: TGTGCCAGCAGCATAGCGGGACCTACCTACGAGCAGTACTTC

v_call: TRBV4-2
j_call: TRBJ2-3
clone_size: once
d_call: -
cdr3_aa: CASSPSDPNGAQYF
cdr3_nt: TGTGCCAGCAGTCCCTCGGATCCGAACGGGGCGCAGTATTTT

v_call: TRBV20-1
j_call: TRBJ2-5
clone_size: once
d_call: -
cdr3_aa: CSASSILRGQETQYF
cdr3_nt: TGCAGTGCTAGTTCCATCCTCAGGGGCCAAGAGACCCAGTACTTC

v_call: TRBV6-1
j_call: TRBJ1-5
clone_size: -
d_call: -
cdr3_aa: CASSEAMGNSNQPQHF
cdr3_nt: TGTGCCAGCAGTGAAGCGATGGGTAATAGCAATCAGCCCCAGCATTTT

v_call: TRBV6-1
j_call: TRBJ2-1
clone_size: -
d_call: -
cdr3_aa: CASSEPAVGTPPPLF
cdr3_nt: TGTGCCAGCAGTGAACCGGCGGTGGGTACCCCACCCCCCCTCTTC

v_call: TRBV5-4
j_call: TRBJ2-7
clone_size: -
d_call: TRBD1
cdr3_aa: CASSIDRGSEQYF
cdr3_nt: TGTGCCAGCAGCATTGACAGGGGGAGCGAGCAGTACTTC

v_call: TRBV6-7
j_call: TRBJ2-3
clone_size: -
d_call: -
cdr3_aa: CASSYGVITDTQYF
cdr3_nt: TGTGCCAGCAGTTACGGGGTAATCACAGATACGCAGTATTTT

v_call: TRBV30
j_call: TRBJ2-7
clone_size: once
d_call: TRBD2
cdr3_aa: CAWSAQLAGVGEQYF
cdr3_nt: TGTGCCTGGAGTGCCCAACTAGCGGGAGTTGGGGAGCAGTACTTC

v_call: TRBV5-1
j_call: TRBJ2-2
clone_size: -
d_call: -
cdr3_aa: CASSPGDGTGELFF
cdr3_nt: TGCGCCAGCAGCCCTGGAGATGGAACCGGGGAGCTGTTTTTT

v_call: TRBV10-3
j_call: TRBJ2-5
clone_size: -
d_call: TRBD1
cdr3_aa: CAISDYGQAQQETQYF
cdr3_nt: TGTGCCATCAGTGATTACGGACAGGCCCAGCAAGAGACCCAGTACTTC

v_call: TRBV19
j_call: TRBJ2-7
clone_size: -
d_call: TRBD2
cdr3_aa: CASSSWTSGARRQYF
cdr3_nt: TGTGCCAGTAGTTCCTGGACTAGCGGGGCAAGACGGCAGTACTTC

v_call: TRBV11-2
j_call: TRBJ1-1
clone_size: -
d_call: TRBD1
cdr3_aa: CASSPRGGMNTEAFF
cdr3_nt: TGTGCCAGCAGCCCCAGGGGGGGTATGAACACTGAAGCTTTCTTT

v_call: TRBV28
j_call: TRBJ1-3
clone_size: -
d_call: -
cdr3_aa: CAITGNRNTIYF
cdr3_nt: TGTGCCATCACAGGGAATCGGAACACCATATATTTT

v_call: TRBV6-5
j_call: TRBJ1-5
clone_size: -
d_call: TRBD1
cdr3_aa: CASNLGTVPNQPQHF
cdr3_nt: TGTGCCAGCAACCTAGGGACAGTACCTAATCAGCCCCAGCATTTT

v_call: TRBV7-3
j_call: TRBJ2-7
clone_size: once
d_call: -
cdr3_aa: CASSLSYEQYF
cdr3_nt: TGTGCCAGCAGCCTCTCCTACGAGCAGTACTTC

v_call: TRBV7-8
j_call: TRBJ2-7
clone_size: -
d_call: TRBD1
cdr3_aa: CASSLAAGTGATYEQYF
cdr3_nt: TGTGCCAGCAGCTTGGCGGCCGGGACAGGGGCAACCTACGAGCAGTACTTC

v_call: TRBV19
j_call: TRBJ1-3
clone_size: -
d_call: TRBD1
cdr3_aa: CASRGTADSGNTIYF
cdr3_nt: TGTGCCAGTAGGGGGACAGCCGACTCTGGAAACACCATATATTTT

v_call: TRBV6-5
j_call: TRBJ1-1
clone_size: once
d_call: TRBD1
cdr3_aa: CASTPTGRGRVAFF
cdr3_nt: TGTGCCAGCACTCCGACCGGGAGGGGGCGTGTTGCTTTCTTT

v_call: TRBV6-6
j_call: TRBJ2-1
clone_size: -
d_call: -
cdr3_aa: CASSRPYNEQFF
cdr3_nt: TGTGCCAGCAGCCGGCCGTACAATGAGCAGTTCTTC

v_call: TRBV20-1
j_call: TRBJ2-1
clone_size: -
d_call: -
cdr3_aa: CSASVVFEQFF
cdr3_nt: TGCAGTGCTTCCGTAGTTTTTGAGCAGTTCTTC

v_call: TRBV14
j_call: TRBJ2-5
clone_size: -
d_call: TRBD2
cdr3_aa: CASSQQKGLAGGFQETQYF
cdr3_nt: TGTGCCAGCAGCCAACAAAAGGGACTAGCGGGAGGCTTCCAAGAGACCCAGTACTTC

v_call: TRBV5-4
j_call: TRBJ1-6
clone_size: once
d_call: -
cdr3_aa: CASSWRPGRGDSPLHF
cdr3_nt: TGTGCCAGCAGCTGGCGCCCTGGCAGGGGTGATTCACCCCTCCACTTT

v_call: TRBV24-1
j_call: TRBJ2-3
clone_size: -
d_call: TRBD2
cdr3_aa: CATSDSPGRPTDTQYF
cdr3_nt: TGTGCCACCAGTGATTCCCCCGGGAGGCCCACAGATACGCAGTATTTT

v_call: TRBV29-1
j_call: TRBJ2-3
clone_size: -
d_call: -
cdr3_aa: CSVEYSYTQYF
cdr3_nt: TGCAGCGTTGAGTACTCGTATACGCAGTATTTT

v_call: TRBV10-3
j_call: TRBJ1-1
clone_size: -
d_call: -
cdr3_aa: CAISESGKHLNTEAFF
cdr3_nt: TGTGCCATCAGTGAGTCCGGGAAACATCTGAACACTGAAGCTTTCTTT

v_call: TRBV6-1
j_call: TRBJ1-2
clone_size: once
d_call: TRBD1
cdr3_aa: CASSEPDRALAGYTF
cdr3_nt: TGTGCCAGCAGTGAACCCGACAGGGCCTTGGCCGGCTACACCTTC

v_call: TRBV5-6
j_call: TRBJ1-5
clone_size: -
d_call: -
cdr3_aa: CASSLAGSNQPQHF
cdr3_nt: TGTGCCAGCAGCTTGGCGGGGAGCAATCAGCCCCAGCATTTT

v_call: TRBV2
j_call: TRBJ1-1
clone_size: -
d_call: -
cdr3_aa: CASSERAAGTSTEAFF
cdr3_nt: TGTGCCAGCAGTGAACGAGCCGCGGGGACGAGCACTGAAGCTTTCTTT

v_call: TRBV29-1
j_call: TRBJ2-1
clone_size: -
d_call: -
cdr3_aa: CSVRVYNEQFF
cdr3_nt: TGCAGCGTTAGGGTATACAATGAGCAGTTCTTC

v_call: TRBV3-1/TRBV3-2
j_call: TRBJ1-6
clone_size: once
d_call: -
cdr3_aa: CASSQNGAWGSSPLHF
cdr3_nt: TGTGCCAGCAGCCAAAATGGTGCCTGGGGATCTTCACCCCTCCACTTT

v_call: TRBV4-1
j_call: TRBJ2-3
clone_size: -
d_call: TRBD2
cdr3_aa: CASSLGGEGFTDTQYF
cdr3_nt: TGCGCCAGCAGCCTCGGGGGGGAGGGATTCACAGATACGCAGTATTTT

v_call: TRBV4-2
j_call: TRBJ2-5
clone_size: few
d_call: TRBD2
cdr3_aa: CASSPAAGADETQYF
cdr3_nt: TGTGCCAGCAGCCCCGCAGCGGGAGCGGATGAGACCCAGTACTTC

v_call: TRBV28
j_call: TRBJ2-5
clone_size: once
d_call: -
cdr3_aa: CASSLDGGRRETQYF
cdr3_nt: TGTGCCAGCAGTTTAGATGGGGGGCGCAGAGAGACCCAGTACTTC

v_call: TRBV5-6
j_call: TRBJ2-1
clone_size: -
d_call: -
cdr3_aa: CASSFGTGFHNEQFF
cdr3_nt: TGTGCCAGCAGCTTCGGGACGGGATTTCACAATGAGCAGTTCTTC

v_call: TRBV9
j_call: TRBJ2-1
clone_size: once
d_call: TRBD2
cdr3_aa: CASSSGTSERPAVF
cdr3_nt: TGTGCCAGCAGCTCCGGGACTAGCGAGCGCCCCGCAGTCTTC

v_call: TRBV19
j_call: TRBJ1-5
clone_size: -
d_call: -
cdr3_aa: CASSIDGGGNQPQHF
cdr3_nt: TGTGCCAGTAGTATAGATGGCGGAGGCAATCAGCCCCAGCATTTT

v_call: TRBV28
j_call: TRBJ2-2
clone_size: -
d_call: TRBD1
cdr3_aa: CAMQGQGKNGELFF
cdr3_nt: TGTGCCATGCAGGGACAGGGGAAAAACGGGGAGCTGTTTTTT

v_call: TRBV5-1
j_call: TRBJ2-7
clone_size: -
d_call: TRBD1
cdr3_aa: CASSYRQGNLGEQYF
cdr3_nt: TGCGCCAGCAGCTACCGACAGGGTAATCTTGGCGAGCAGTACTTC

v_call: TRBV5-1
j_call: TRBJ2-2
clone_size: -
d_call: TRBD2
cdr3_aa: CASSLALATGGELFF
cdr3_nt: TGCGCCAGCAGCTTGGCACTAGCGACGGGCGGGGAGCTGTTTTTT

v_call: TRBV24-1
j_call: TRBJ2-1
clone_size: -
d_call: -
cdr3_aa: CATSDLEGNEQFF
cdr3_nt: TGTGCCACCAGTGATCTGGAGGGGAATGAGCAGTTCTTC

v_call: TRBV5-4
j_call: TRBJ2-7
clone_size: once
d_call: -
cdr3_aa: CASSLPGNEQYF
cdr3_nt: TGTGCCAGCAGCTTACCGGGGAACGAGCAGTACTTC